This is a list of T cell receptor beta chains from one sample in a study of blood T cell repertoires in COVID-19. The table came from immunoSEQ multiplex PCR; TCRdb's copy has only in-frame clones and leaves some out. Found here are about 210,000 clones, around 86% of them singletons; the top ten hold around 5.7%. The sample consisted of PBMCs or T cells enriched from blood (not recorded which). All receptors derive from a middle-aged man with acute COVID-19. CDR3s include the opening cysteine and the closing phenylalanine or tryptophan. The D gene is left open where the match is weak.

j_gene | v_gene | d_gene | CDR3nt | CDR3aa
TRBJ2-7 | TRBV3-1/TRBV3-2 | TRBD1 | TGTGCCAAAAGAAATCCAGGGGGCATCTCCTACGAGCAGTACTTC | CAKRNPGGISYEQYF
TRBJ1-1 | TRBV19 | TRBD1 | TGTGCCAGCGACAGGGGGTGGGAAATGACTAAAGCTTTCTTT | CASDRGWEMTKAFF
TRBJ2-3 | TRBV5-4 | NA | TGTGCCAGCAGTACTCTTAGCGGTCGCACAGATACGCAGTATTTT | CASSTLSGRTDTQYF
TRBJ2-1 | TRBV28 | TRBD2 | TGTGCCAGCAGTTTATATGTAGGGACTATGTACAATGAGCAGTTCTTC | CASSLYVGTMYNEQFF
TRBJ2-7 | TRBV7-9 | NA | TGTGCCAGCAGCTTATTACGGGAAGAGCAGTACTTC | CASSLLREEQYF
TRBJ2-7 | TRBV11-2 | NA | TGTGCCAGCAGCTTAGACCTCCGCTACGAGCAGTACTTC | CASSLDLRYEQYF
TRBJ2-5 | TRBV6-5 | NA | TGTGCCAGCAGGGACTGGACAGACTCTCTCGAGACCCAGTACTTC | CASRDWTDSLETQYF
TRBJ2-2 | TRBV7-9 | NA | TGTGCCAGCAGCTTAAGTCCCAGTGGGGAGCTGTTTTTT | CASSLSPSGELFF
TRBJ1-2 | TRBV2 | NA | TGTGCCAGCGGAGGACAGAGTTCCTATGGCTACACCTTC | CASGGQSSYGYTF
TRBJ2-3 | TRBV5-1 | TRBD2 | TGCGCCAGCAGCTTAGAACTAGCGGGGACAGATACGCAGTATTTT | CASSLELAGTDTQYF
TRBJ2-1 | TRBV7-9 | NA | TGTGCCAGCAGCTCGCGACAGCAGTACAATGAGCAGTTCTTC | CASSSRQQYNEQFF
TRBJ1-1 | TRBV18 | NA | TGTGCCAGCCTGGGTCCCCAGGGCCACATGAACACTGAAGCTTTCTTT | CASLGPQGHMNTEAFF
TRBJ1-5 | TRBV3-1/TRBV3-2 | NA | TGTGCCAGCAGCCAGGCGGGGAATCAGCCCCAGCATTTT | CASSQAGNQPQHF
TRBJ2-1 | TRBV5-4 | NA | TGTGCCAGCAGCCCCTTTGGTAGCCATGAGCAGTTCTTC | CASSPFGSHEQFF
TRBJ1-2 | TRBV4-1 | TRBD1 | TGCGCCAGCAGCCAAGTTACAGGGGCGGACTATGGCTACACCTTC | CASSQVTGADYGYTF
TRBJ2-7 | TRBV28 | NA | TGTGCCGCAGGTCCTAGGGGAGGAACCTACGAGCAGTACTTC | CAAGPRGGTYEQYF
TRBJ1-2 | TRBV7-9 | NA | TGTGCCAGCAGCGGGACTGAAAACTATGGCTACACCTTC | CASSGTENYGYTF
TRBJ2-3 | TRBV28 | TRBD1 | TGTGCCAGCAGTCGAGGACAGGGTCACGCTGTGTTCACAGATACGCAGTATTTT | CASSRGQGHAVFTDTQYF
TRBJ1-5 | TRBV6-4 | NA | TGTGCCAGCAGTGCCATGGCAGGGAACAATCAGCCCCAGCATTTT | CASSAMAGNNQPQHF
TRBJ1-3 | TRBV24-1 | NA | TGTGCCACCAGTGATCCAACAGGGATAGGTGGAAACACCATATATTTT | CATSDPTGIGGNTIYF
TRBJ1-4 | TRBV27 | NA | TGTGCCAGCCATCCCAGGGGAACTAATGAAAAACTGTTTTTT | CASHPRGTNEKLFF
TRBJ2-2 | TRBV19 | NA | TGTGCCAGTAGTATTGGAGGGTTAGCCGGGGAGCTGTTTTTT | CASSIGGLAGELFF